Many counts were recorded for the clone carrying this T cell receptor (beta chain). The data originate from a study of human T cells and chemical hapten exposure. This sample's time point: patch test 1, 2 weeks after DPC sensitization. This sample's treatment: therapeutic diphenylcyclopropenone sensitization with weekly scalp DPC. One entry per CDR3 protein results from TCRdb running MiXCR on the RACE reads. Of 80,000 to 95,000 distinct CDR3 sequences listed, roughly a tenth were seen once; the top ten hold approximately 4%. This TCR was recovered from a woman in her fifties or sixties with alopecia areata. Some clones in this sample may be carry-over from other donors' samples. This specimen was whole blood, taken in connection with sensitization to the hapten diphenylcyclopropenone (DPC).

The CDR3 sequence: CASTRQAREEKLFF. DNA of the CDR3: TGCGCCAGCACGAGACAGGCACGGGAAGAAAAACTGTTTTTT. The chain employs TRBV4-3 and TRBJ1-4, with D possibly being TRBD1 (6 bases). The CDR3 sequence is 14 residues long. V was cut by 7 bases and J by 8 bases, with 17 bases left in between. Per germline, CDR1 LGHNA and CDR2 YSLEER.